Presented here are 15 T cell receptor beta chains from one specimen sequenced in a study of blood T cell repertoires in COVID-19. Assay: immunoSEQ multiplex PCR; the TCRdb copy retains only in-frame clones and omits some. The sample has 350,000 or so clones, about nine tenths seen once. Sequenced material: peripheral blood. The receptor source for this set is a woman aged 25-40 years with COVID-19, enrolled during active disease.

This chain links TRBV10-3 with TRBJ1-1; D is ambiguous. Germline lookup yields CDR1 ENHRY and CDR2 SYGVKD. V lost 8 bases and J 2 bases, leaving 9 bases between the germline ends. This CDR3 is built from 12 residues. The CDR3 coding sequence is TGTGCCATCTCCCGCGGTAACACTGAAGCTTTCTTT. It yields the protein CAISRGNTEAFF.

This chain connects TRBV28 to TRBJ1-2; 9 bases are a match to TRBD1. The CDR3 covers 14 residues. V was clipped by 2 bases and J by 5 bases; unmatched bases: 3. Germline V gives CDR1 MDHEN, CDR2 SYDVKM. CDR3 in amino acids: CASSLAGTGYGYTF. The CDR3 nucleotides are TGTGCCAGCAGTTTAGCTGGGACAGGGTATGGCTACACCTTC.

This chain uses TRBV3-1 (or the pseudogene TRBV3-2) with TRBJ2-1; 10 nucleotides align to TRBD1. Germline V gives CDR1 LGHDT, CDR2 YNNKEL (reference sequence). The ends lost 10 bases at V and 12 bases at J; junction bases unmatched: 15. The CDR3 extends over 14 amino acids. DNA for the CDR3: TGTGCCACCGGGGGGACAGGGGTCACAGTTAGGCAGTTCTTC. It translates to CATGGTGVTVRQFF.

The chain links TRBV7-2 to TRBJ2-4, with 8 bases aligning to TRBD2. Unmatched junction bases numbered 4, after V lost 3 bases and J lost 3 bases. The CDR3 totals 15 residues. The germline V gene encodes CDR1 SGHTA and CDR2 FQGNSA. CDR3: CASSLEAGVKNIQYF. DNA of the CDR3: TGTGCCAGCAGCTTGGAAGCGGGAGTCAAAAACATTCAGTACTTC.

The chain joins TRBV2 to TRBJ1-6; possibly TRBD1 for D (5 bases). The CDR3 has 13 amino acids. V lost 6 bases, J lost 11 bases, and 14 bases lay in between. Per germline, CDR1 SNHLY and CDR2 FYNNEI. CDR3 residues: CASRDRARPPLHF. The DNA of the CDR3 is TGTGCCAGCAGAGACAGAGCCCGACCACCCCTCCACTTT.

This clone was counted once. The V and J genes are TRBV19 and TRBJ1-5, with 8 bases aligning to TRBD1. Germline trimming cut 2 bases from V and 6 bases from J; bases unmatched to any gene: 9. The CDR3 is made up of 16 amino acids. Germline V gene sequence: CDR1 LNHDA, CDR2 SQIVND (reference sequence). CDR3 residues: CASSIPGRGPGQPQHF. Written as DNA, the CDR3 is TGTGCCAGTAGTATACCTGGCAGGGGGCCCGGTCAGCCCCAGCATTTT.

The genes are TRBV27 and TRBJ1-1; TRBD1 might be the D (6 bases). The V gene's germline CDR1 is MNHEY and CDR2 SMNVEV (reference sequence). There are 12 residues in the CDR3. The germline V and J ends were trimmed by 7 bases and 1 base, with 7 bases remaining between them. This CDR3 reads CASKTGNTEAFF. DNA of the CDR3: TGTGCCAGCAAGACAGGGAACACTGAAGCTTTCTTT.

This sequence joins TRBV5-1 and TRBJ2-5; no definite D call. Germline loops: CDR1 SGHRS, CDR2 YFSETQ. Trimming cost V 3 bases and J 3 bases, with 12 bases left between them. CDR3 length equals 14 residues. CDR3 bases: TGCGCCAGCAGCTCCGCCGGTGGTGAAGAGACCCAGTACTTC. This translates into CASSSAGGEETQYF. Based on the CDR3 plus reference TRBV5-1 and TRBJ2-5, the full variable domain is KAGVTQTPRYLIKTRGQQVTLSCSPISGHRSVSWYQQTPGQGLQFLFEYFSETQRNKGNFPGRFSGRQFSNSRSEMNVSTLELGDSALYLCASSSAGGEETQYFGPGTRLLVL.

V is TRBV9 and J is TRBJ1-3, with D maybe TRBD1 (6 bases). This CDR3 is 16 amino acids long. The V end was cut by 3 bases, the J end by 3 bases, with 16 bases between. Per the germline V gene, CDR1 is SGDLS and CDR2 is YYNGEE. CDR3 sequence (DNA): TGTGCCAGCAGCGAGACCGGGACACCGGGTGGAAACACCATATATTTT. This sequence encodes CASSETGTPGGNTIYF.

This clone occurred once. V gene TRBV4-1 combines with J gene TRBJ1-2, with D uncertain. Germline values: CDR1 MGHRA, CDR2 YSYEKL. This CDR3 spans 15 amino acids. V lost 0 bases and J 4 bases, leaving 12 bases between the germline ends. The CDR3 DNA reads TGCGCCAGCAGCCAAGATTTTGGCAGAACCTATGGCTACACCTTC. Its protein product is CASSQDFGRTYGYTF.

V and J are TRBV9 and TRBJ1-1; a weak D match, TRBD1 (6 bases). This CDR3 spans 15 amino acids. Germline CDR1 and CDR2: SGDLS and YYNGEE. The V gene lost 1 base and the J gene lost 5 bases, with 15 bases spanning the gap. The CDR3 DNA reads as TGTGCCAGCAGCGTATCTACAGGGCAAGGAACTGAAGCTTTCTTT. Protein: CASSVSTGQGTEAFF.

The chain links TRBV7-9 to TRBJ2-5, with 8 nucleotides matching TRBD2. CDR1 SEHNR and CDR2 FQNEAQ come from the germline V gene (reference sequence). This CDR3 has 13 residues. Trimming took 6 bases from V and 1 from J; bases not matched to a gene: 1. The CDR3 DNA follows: TGTGCCAGCAGGAGCGGGAGCCAAGAGACCCAGTACTTC. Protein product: CASRSGSQETQYF.

CDR3 in DNA: TGTGCCAGCAGCTTGGCTACTAGCGGGCTCGGCGAGACCCAGTACTTC. Encoded protein: CASSLATSGLGETQYF. The chain has TRBV5-5 and TRBJ2-5; TRBD2 agrees at 9 bases. The germline CDR1 and CDR2 sequences are SGHKS and YYEKEE (reference sequence). The CDR3 runs to 16 residues. Unmatched junction bases numbered 8, after V lost 0 bases and J lost 5 bases.

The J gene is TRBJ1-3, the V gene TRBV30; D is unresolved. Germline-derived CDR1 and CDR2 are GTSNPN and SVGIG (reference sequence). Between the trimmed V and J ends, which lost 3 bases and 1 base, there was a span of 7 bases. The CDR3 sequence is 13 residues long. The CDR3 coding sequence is TGTGCCTGGAGCTCTATGTCTGGAAACACCATATATTTT. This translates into CAWSSMSGNTIYF.

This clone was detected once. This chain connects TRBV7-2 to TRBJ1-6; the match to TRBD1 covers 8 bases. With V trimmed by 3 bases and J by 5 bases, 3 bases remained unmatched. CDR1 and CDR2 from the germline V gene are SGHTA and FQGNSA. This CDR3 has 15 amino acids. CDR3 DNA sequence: TGTGCCAGCAGCTTGGACAGGGCCCATAATTCACCCCTCCACTTT. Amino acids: CASSLDRAHNSPLHF. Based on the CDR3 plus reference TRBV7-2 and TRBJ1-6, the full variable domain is GAGVSQSPSNKVTEKGKDVELRCDPISGHTALYWYRQSLGQGLEFLIYFQGNSAPDKSGLPSDRFSAERTGGSVSTLTIQRTQQEDSAVYLCASSLDRAHNSPLHFGNGTRLTVT.